The 18 T cell receptor beta chains given below trace back to one sample, sequenced in a study of early T cells in non-severe SARS-CoV-2 infection. TCRdb reprocessed the 5' RACE reads with MiXCR, giving one entry per CDR3 protein. The sample includes tens of thousands of distinct CDR3 sequences, about 12% of them seen just once. The sample consisted of whole blood. Receptors were obtained from an adult who was a healthcare worker with PCR-confirmed SARS-CoV-2 infection or an uninfected control (not recorded which).

Ten or more counts support this clonotype. This chain joins TRBV18 and TRBJ2-1; D not certain. CDR1 KGHSH and CDR2 LQKENI come from the germline V gene. The germline V and J ends were trimmed by 0 bases and 10 bases, with 13 bases remaining between them. The CDR3 consists of 14 residues. CDR3 DNA: TGTGCCAGCTCACCACCGGAGTCAAACGTCGAGCAGTTCTTC. It codes for CASSPPESNVEQFF.

The chain combines TRBV6-6 with TRBJ1-2; D unresolved. Trimming removed 7 bases from V and 2 bases from J, with 14 bases in between. Germline V gene sequence: CDR1 MNHNY, CDR2 SVGAGI (reference sequence). The CDR3 sequence is 14 residues long. As DNA, the CDR3 is TGTGCCAGCACCAAAAGGGAGGGAAACTATGGCTACACCTTC. Its protein is CASTKREGNYGYTF.

V is TRBV28 and J is TRBJ2-1; D not certain. Germline assignment: CDR1 MDHEN and CDR2 SYDVKM. The CDR3 loop spans 11 amino acids. Trimming stripped 7 bases from V and 9 bases from J, with 10 bases between. The CDR3 DNA sequence: TGTGCCAGCATTGGCTTTAGTGAGCAGTTCTTC. Protein sequence: CASIGFSEQFF.

The chain uses TRBV10-3 and TRBJ1-1; 10 positions match TRBD1. The CDR3 has 15 amino acids. Germline V CDR1 and CDR2: ENHRY, SYGVKD. Trimming cost V 3 bases and J 2 bases; bases outside gene matches: 3. The CDR3 here is CAISDWDRGNTEAFF. CDR3 DNA: TGTGCCATCAGTGACTGGGACAGGGGTAACACTGAAGCTTTCTTT.

The V gene is TRBV27, the J gene TRBJ2-1, with D unclear. V was shortened by 4 bases and J by 7 bases, with 8 bases between the two germline ends. This CDR3 is 12 amino acids long. Germline-derived CDR1 and CDR2 are MNHEY and SMNVEV (reference sequence). The CDR3 protein is CASSSPANEQFF. CDR3 bases: TGTGCCAGCAGTTCCCCCGCTAATGAGCAGTTCTTC.

This clonotype has just a few counts. The chain is built from TRBV5-1 and TRBJ2-5; 9 bases are shared with TRBD1. V shed 0 bases and J 8 bases; nucleotides not matched to a gene: 5. Germline assignment: CDR1 SGHRS and CDR2 YFSETQ. This CDR3 has 14 residues. As DNA, the CDR3 is TGCGCCAGCAGCTTGGGACGGGACAGGGCCACCCAGTACTTC. Protein sequence: CASSLGRDRATQYF.

The rearrangement joins TRBV14 to TRBJ1-1; 7 bases map to TRBD1. The CDR3 is 14 residues long. From germline, CDR1 is SGHDN and CDR2 FVKESK. Trimming cost V 5 bases and J 1 base; bases outside gene matches: 4. In nucleotides, the CDR3 is TGTGCCAGCAGCAAGCACAGGGGGAACACTGAAGCTTTCTTT. Translating gives CASSKHRGNTEAFF.

This clonotype showed up many times. For the CDR3, the DNA is TGCGCCAGCAGCTCCGGACAGGGAGGCGAGCAGTACTTC. This codes for CASSSGQGGEQYF. The chain carries TRBV5-1 and TRBJ2-7; the match to TRBD1 covers 8 bases. Germline CDR1 SGHRS, CDR2 YFSETQ. The CDR3 extends over 13 amino acids. V trimming: 3 bases; J trimming: 6 bases; junction bases outside the gene matches: 5.

This clonotype was found a few times. V and J are TRBV5-1 and TRBJ1-4; D remains unclear. From germline, CDR1 is SGHRS and CDR2 YFSETQ. The V end lost 4 bases, the J end lost 2 bases, and 9 bases lay between the germline ends. The CDR3 contains 14 residues. DNA for the CDR3: TGCGCCAGCAGCATCGGACGGACTAATGAAAAACTGTTTTTT. Its translation: CASSIGRTNEKLFF.

This clonotype was picked up a small number of times. The V gene is TRBV28, the J gene TRBJ2-3; TRBD2 might be the D (6 bases). The CDR3 has 13 residues. Trimming cost V 3 bases and J 5 bases, with 9 bases left between them. CDR1 is MDHEN and CDR2 is SYDVKM in the germline V gene. The DNA for the CDR3 is TGTGCCAGCAGTTTGGAGGGTAAAGATACGCAGTATTTT. Protein: CASSLEGKDTQYF.

This clonotype has only a few counts. The chain uses TRBV6-6 and TRBJ2-7; 11 positions match TRBD2. This CDR3 has 16 amino acids. Trimming removed 7 bases from V and 3 bases from J; junction bases left unmatched: 11. The germline V gene encodes CDR1 MNHNY and CDR2 SVGAGI (reference sequence). CDR3 nucleotide sequence: TGTGCCAGCATGGGGACTAGCGGTGTCTTGGTCTACGAGCAGTACTTC. Its protein product is CASMGTSGVLVYEQYF.

This clonotype has a count of ten or more. V usage is TRBV7-9 and J usage is TRBJ1-2, with D tentatively TRBD1 (5 bases). The V and J ends lost 4 bases and 4 bases respectively, with 19 bases between them. CDR3 length equals 16 residues. The germline gives CDR1 SEHNR, CDR2 FQNEAQ (reference sequence). The CDR3 DNA is TGTGCCAGCAGCTCAGAAGAGGGACTTTACGGCTATGGCTACACCTTC. It encodes CASSSEEGLYGYGYTF. Full variable domain (remainder filled in from reference TRBV7-9 and TRBJ1-2): DTGVSQNPRHKITKRGQNVTFRCDPISEHNRLYWYRQTLGQGPEFLTYFQNEAQLEKSRLLSDRFSAERPKGSFSTLEIQRTEQGDSAMYLCASSSEEGLYGYGYTFGSGTRLTVV.

This clonotype was recorded many times. The CDR3 region has the DNA TGCGCCAGCAGCTTGGGAGCGGGAGGGAAGGATGAGCAGTTCTTC. It specifies CASSLGAGGKDEQFF. The rearrangement links TRBV5-1 to TRBJ2-1, with 10 bases lining up with TRBD2. Germline values: CDR1 SGHRS, CDR2 YFSETQ. V shed 0 bases, J shed 8 bases, and the junction held 5 bases outside the gene matches. The CDR3 contains 15 residues.

This clonotype was seen many times. The chain combines TRBV18 with TRBJ1-5; 10 nucleotides match TRBD1. CDR1 is KGHSH, CDR2 LQKENI, per germline. With 4 bases clipped from V and 7 bases from J, the junction kept 7 bases outside the gene matches. This CDR3 comprises 15 residues. The CDR3 sequence: CASSRDRGGRQPQHF. Written as DNA, the CDR3 is TGTGCCAGCTCACGGGACAGGGGAGGACGCCAGCCCCAGCATTTT.

This clonotype occurred many times. The chain employs TRBV12-3 or TRBV12-4 and TRBJ2-3, with 7 bases aligning to TRBD1. The CDR3 has 13 amino acids. Trimming took 2 bases from V and 6 from J; bases not matched to a gene: 2. Here the CDR3 DNA reads TGTGCCAGCAGTTTAAGGGGGCACGATACGCAGTATTTT. Translation gives CASSLRGHDTQYF.

In this sample, this clonotype turned up many times. The rearrangement uses TRBV5-1 and TRBJ2-1; TRBD1 matches at 8 bases. This CDR3 contains 14 residues. The junction had 4 bases not matched to a gene; V was cut back by 1 base and J by 7 bases. Per germline, CDR1 SGHRS and CDR2 YFSETQ. The CDR3 nucleotides read TGCGCCAGCAGCTTGTACCAGGGGGCTAATGAGCAGTTCTTC. Its protein is CASSLYQGANEQFF.

The gene calls are TRBV27 and TRBJ2-1; D is uncertain. V lost 8 bases to trimming and J lost 6 bases, with 20 bases between them. Germline CDR1 MNHEY, CDR2 SMNVEV (reference sequence). The CDR3 has 15 amino acids. DNA of the CDR3: TGTGCCAGCCTCGAAGTAGTTAGCTCTACCAATGAGCAGTTCTTC. It is translated as CASLEVVSSTNEQFF.

The chain uses TRBV7-9 and TRBJ2-1; tentative D call: TRBD2 (7 bases). The CDR3 runs to 13 residues. Trimming took off 1 base at V and 9 bases at J, with 10 bases between the two ends. Germline loops: CDR1 SEHNR, CDR2 FQNEAQ (reference sequence). The CDR3 region has the DNA TGTGCCAGCAGCTTAGTCGGGGGGCTTGAGCAGTTCTTC. Amino acid sequence: CASSLVGGLEQFF.